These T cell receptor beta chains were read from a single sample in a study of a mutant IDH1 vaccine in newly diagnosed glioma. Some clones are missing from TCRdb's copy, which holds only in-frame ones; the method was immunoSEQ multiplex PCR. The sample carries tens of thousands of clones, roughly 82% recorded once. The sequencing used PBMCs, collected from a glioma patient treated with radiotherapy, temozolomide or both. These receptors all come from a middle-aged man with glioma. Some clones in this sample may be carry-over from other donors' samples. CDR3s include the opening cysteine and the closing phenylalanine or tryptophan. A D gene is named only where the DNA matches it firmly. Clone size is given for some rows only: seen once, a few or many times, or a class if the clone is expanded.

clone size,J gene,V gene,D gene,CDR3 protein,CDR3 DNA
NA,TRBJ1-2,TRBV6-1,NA,CASSEQRLTTAGHGYTF,TGTGCCAGCAGTGAACAGCGCCTCACTACAGCGGGCCATGGCTACACCTTC
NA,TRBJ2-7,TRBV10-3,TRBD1,CAISESGQGYEQYF,TGTGCCATCAGTGAGTCGGGACAGGGGTACGAGCAGTACTTC
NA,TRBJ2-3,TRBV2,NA,CASSWGEDTQYF,TGTGCCAGCAGTTGGGGAGAAGATACGCAGTATTTT
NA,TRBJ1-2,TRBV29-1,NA,CSAQTGSTTPYGYTF,TGCAGCGCCCAAACCGGGTCGACAACTCCCTATGGCTACACCTTC
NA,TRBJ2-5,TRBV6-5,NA,CASSLGVAQYF,TGTGCCAGCAGCCTCGGGGTAGCGCAGTACTTC
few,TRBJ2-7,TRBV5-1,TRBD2,CASSMGGTQGYEQYF,TGCGCCAGCAGTATGGGGGGGACGCAAGGCTACGAGCAGTACTTC
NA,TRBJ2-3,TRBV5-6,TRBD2,CASSPTGGTDTQYF,TGTGCCAGCAGCCCGACGGGAGGGACAGATACGCAGTATTTT
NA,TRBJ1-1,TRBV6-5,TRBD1,CASSSGTGATEAFF,TGTGCCAGCAGTTCCGGGACAGGGGCCACTGAAGCTTTCTTT
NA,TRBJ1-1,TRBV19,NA,CASTLGGSFKNTEAFF,TGTGCCAGTACCCTGGGGGGCAGTTTCAAGAACACTGAAGCTTTCTTT
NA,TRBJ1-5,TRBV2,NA,CASSDTGFRNQPQHF,TGTGCCAGCAGTGACACTGGATTTCGCAATCAGCCCCAGCATTTT
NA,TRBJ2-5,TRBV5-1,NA,CASSFRTVQETQYF,TGCGCCAGCAGCTTCCGTACAGTCCAAGAGACCCAGTACTTC
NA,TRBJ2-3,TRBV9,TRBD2,CASSRLAGGTDTQYF,TGTGCCAGCTCCCGACTAGCGGGGGGCACAGATACGCAGTATTTT
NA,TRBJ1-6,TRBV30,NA,CARRSTSSYNSPLHF,TGTGCCCGGAGGTCCACGAGCTCCTATAATTCACCCCTCCACTTT
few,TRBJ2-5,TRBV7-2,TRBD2,CASSPGTSGGAGETQYF,TGTGCCAGCAGCCCAGGGACTAGCGGGGGGGCGGGTGAGACCCAGTACTTC
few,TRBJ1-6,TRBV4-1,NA,CASSHPRGANSPLHF,TGCGCCAGCAGCCACCCACGGGGGGCCAATTCACCCCTCCACTTT
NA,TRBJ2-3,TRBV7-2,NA,CASSNQGPDTQYF,TGTGCCAGCAGCAACCAGGGCCCAGATACGCAGTATTTT
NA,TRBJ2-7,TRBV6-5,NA,CASSYSVAPSYEQYF,TGTGCCAGCAGTTACTCTGTGGCACCTTCCTACGAGCAGTACTTC
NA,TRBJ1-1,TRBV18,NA,CASSPNGNTEAFF,TGTGCCAGCTCACCGAACGGAAACACTGAAGCTTTCTTT
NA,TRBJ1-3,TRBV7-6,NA,CASSLAYGPGNTIYF,TGTGCCAGCAGCTTAGCGTACGGGCCTGGAAACACCATATATTTT
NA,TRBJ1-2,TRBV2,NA,CASSDGVRRGYTF,TGTGCCAGCAGTGATGGGGTACGGCGTGGCTACACCTTC
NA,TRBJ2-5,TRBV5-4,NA,CASSQGTFQETQYF,TGTGCCAGCAGCCAAGGGACTTTCCAAGAGACCCAGTACTTC
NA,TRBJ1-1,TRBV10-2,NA,CASSAGRAADSFF,TGCGCCAGCAGTGCCGGGCGGGCCGCCGATTCTTTCTTT
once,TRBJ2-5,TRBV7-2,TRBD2,CASSATSGGKTQYF,TGTGCCAGCAGCGCAACTAGCGGGGGGAAGACCCAGTACTTC
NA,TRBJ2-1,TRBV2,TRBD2,CARLAGPNNEQFF,TGTGCCAGACTAGCGGGGCCGAACAATGAGCAGTTCTTC
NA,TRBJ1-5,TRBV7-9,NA,CASSAGDQPQHF,TGTGCCAGCAGCGCAGGGGATCAGCCCCAGCATTTT
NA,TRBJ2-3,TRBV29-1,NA,CSARRGFTDTQYF,TGCAGCGCTAGAAGGGGATTCACAGATACGCAGTATTTT
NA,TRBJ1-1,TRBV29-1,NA,CSVRGMNTEAFF,TGCAGCGTCAGAGGCATGAACACTGAAGCTTTCTTT
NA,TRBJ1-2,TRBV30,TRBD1,CAWRLTGGTGYTF,TGTGCCTGGAGGCTGACAGGGGGAACTGGCTACACCTTC
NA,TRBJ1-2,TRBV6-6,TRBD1,CASRERTGTVYGYTF,TGTGCCAGCAGAGAAAGAACCGGGACAGTTTATGGCTACACCTTC
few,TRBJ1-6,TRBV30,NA,CAWSHEQGPRSPLHF,TGTGCCTGGAGTCACGAACAGGGACCAAGGTCACCCCTCCACTTT
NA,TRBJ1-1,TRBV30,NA,CAEGGMGTEAFF,TGTGCCGAGGGGGGGATGGGGACTGAAGCTTTCTTT
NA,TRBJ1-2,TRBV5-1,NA,CASSSDLGYTF,TGCGCCAGCAGCTCGGATTTGGGCTACACCTTC
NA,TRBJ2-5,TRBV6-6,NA,CASSYSGTQGLETQYF,TGTGCCAGCAGTTACTCCGGTACCCAAGGCCTCGAGACCCAGTACTTC
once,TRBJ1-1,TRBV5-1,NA,CASSLGAGQNTEAFF,TGCGCCAGCAGCTTGGGGGCAGGGCAGAACACTGAAGCTTTCTTT
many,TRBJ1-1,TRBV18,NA,CASSSPWGDTEAFF,TGTGCCAGCTCATCCCCGTGGGGCGACACTGAAGCTTTCTTT
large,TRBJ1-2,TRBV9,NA,CASSVVSGTGNSGGYTF,TGTGCCAGCAGCGTAGTTTCAGGAACAGGGAATTCCGGTGGCTACACCTTC
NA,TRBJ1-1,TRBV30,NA,CAWNGKNTEAFF,TGTGCCTGGAACGGTAAGAACACTGAAGCTTTCTTT
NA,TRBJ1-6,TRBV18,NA,CASSPRPGGSSYNSPLHF,TGTGCCAGCTCACCCCGTCCTGGCGGAAGCTCCTATAATTCACCCCTCCACTTT
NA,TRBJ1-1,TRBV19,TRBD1,CASRRQGNMNTEAFF,TGTGCCAGTCGCCGACAGGGGAACATGAACACTGAAGCTTTCTTT
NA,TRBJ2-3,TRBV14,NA,CASSQDATSTDTQYF,TGTGCCAGCAGCCAAGACGCCACTTCCACAGATACGCAGTATTTT
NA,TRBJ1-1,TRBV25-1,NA,CASSESGRVNTEAFF,TGTGCCAGCAGTGAATCGGGTCGAGTAAACACTGAAGCTTTCTTT
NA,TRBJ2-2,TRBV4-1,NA,CASSQAGQGYTGELFF,TGCGCCAGCAGCCAAGCGGGTCAGGGGTACACCGGGGAGCTGTTTTTT
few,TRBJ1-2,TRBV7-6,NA,CASSPGVRANYGYTF,TGTGCCAGCAGCCCCGGGGTAAGGGCTAACTATGGCTACACCTTC
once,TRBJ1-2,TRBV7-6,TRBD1,CASSLASSGQGFYGYTF,TGTGCCAGCAGCTTAGCTTCTTCGGGACAGGGGTTTTATGGCTACACCTTC
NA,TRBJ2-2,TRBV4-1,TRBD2,CASSRGLAGGRGTGELFF,TGCGCCAGCAGCCGGGGACTAGCGGGGGGCCGCGGCACCGGGGAGCTGTTTTTT
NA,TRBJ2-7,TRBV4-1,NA,CASSRDFAHEQYF,TGCGCCAGCAGCCGGGACTTTGCCCACGAGCAGTACTTC
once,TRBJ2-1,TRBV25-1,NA,CASSEAGPYNEQFF,TGTGCCAGCAGTGAGGCAGGGCCCTACAATGAGCAGTTCTTC
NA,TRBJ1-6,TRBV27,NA,CASSHSPYAGSPLHF,TGTGCCAGCAGCCACAGCCCCTACGCGGGTTCACCCCTCCACTTT
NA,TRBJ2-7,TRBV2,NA,CASSPNGNYEQYF,TGTGCCAGCAGTCCCAACGGGAACTACGAGCAGTACTTC
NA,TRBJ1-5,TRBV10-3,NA,CAISVGELLGQPQHF,TGTGCCATCAGTGTGGGAGAACTGTTGGGTCAGCCCCAGCATTTT
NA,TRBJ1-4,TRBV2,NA,CASSAQMGEKLFF,TGTGCCAGCAGTGCCCAGATGGGGGAAAAACTGTTTTTT
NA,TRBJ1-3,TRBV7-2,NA,CASSLMAGSLGASGNTIYF,TGTGCCAGCAGCTTAATGGCAGGGAGTTTGGGGGCCTCTGGAAACACCATATATTTT
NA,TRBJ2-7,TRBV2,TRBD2,CASTLAGNEQYF,TGTGCCAGCACGCTAGCGGGCAACGAGCAGTACTTC
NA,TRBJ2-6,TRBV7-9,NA,CASRQYGGANVLTF,TGTGCCAGCAGGCAGTACGGTGGGGCCAACGTCCTGACTTTC
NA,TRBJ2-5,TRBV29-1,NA,CSVEGLAQETQYF,TGCAGCGTTGAAGGTCTGGCCCAAGAGACCCAGTACTTC
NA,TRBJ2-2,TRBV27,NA,CASSFGGATGELFF,TGTGCCAGCAGTTTCGGGGGCGCTACCGGGGAGCTGTTTTTT
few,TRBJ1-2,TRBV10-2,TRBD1,CASSAAGTAINYGYTF,TGCGCCAGCAGTGCGGCCGGGACAGCCATCAACTATGGCTACACCTTC
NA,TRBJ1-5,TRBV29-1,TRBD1,CSASGTGNQPQHF,TGCAGCGCTTCCGGGACAGGGAATCAGCCCCAGCATTTT
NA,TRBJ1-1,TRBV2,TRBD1,CASSTTGWAEAFF,TGTGCCAGCAGCACGACAGGGTGGGCTGAAGCTTTCTTT
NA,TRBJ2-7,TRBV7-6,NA,CASSSTPGPGREQYF,TGTGCCAGCAGCTCTACCCCGGGTCCCGGGCGTGAGCAGTACTTC